Here is one T cell receptor (beta chain) with its context. The record originates from a study of blood T cell repertoires in COVID-19. Enrolment of Seattle patients took place during active infection, and they were followed longitudinally. V gave up 4 bases and J gave up 4 bases, with 27 bases separating them. The length of the CDR3 is 18 residues. Per germline, CDR1 SGHRS and CDR2 YFSETQ. Method: immunoSEQ multiplex PCR; TCRdb's copy keeps in-frame clones and lacks some. The sample holds almost 200,000 clones, more than 75% seen once. V gene TRBV5-1 combines with J gene TRBJ2-7; D remains unclear. The sequence derives from a woman aged 40 to 50 with COVID-19, enrolled during active disease. Sequences were obtained from peripheral blood. CDR3 loop: CASSTLGVPITYGYEQYF. The CDR3 coding sequence is TGCGCCAGCAGCACTTTAGGAGTACCAATAACCTACGGGTACGAGCAGTACTTC. The full variable domain, rest sourced from reference TRBV5-1 and TRBJ2-7, is KAGVTQTPRYLIKTRGQQVTLSCSPISGHRSVSWYQQTPGQGLQFLFEYFSETQRNKGNFPGRFSGRQFSNSRSEMNVSTLELGDSALYLCASSTLGVPITYGYEQYFGPGTRLTVT.